The 25 T cell receptor beta chains in this list originate from one sample, sequenced in a study of blood T cell repertoires in COVID-19. Here immunoSEQ multiplex PCR was the method, and the copy in TCRdb shows in-frame clones only, minus some. The table includes 200,000 or so clones, roughly nine tenths detected once. Sequencing was done on a sample of peripheral blood. These receptors were taken from a man aged 70-80 years with active or convalescent COVID-19.

V usage is TRBV29-1 and J usage is TRBJ2-7, with D possibly TRBD1 on 6 matching bases. The CDR3 is made up of 13 amino acids. CDR1 SQVTM and CDR2 ANQGSEA come from the germline V gene. The germline V and J ends were trimmed by 7 bases and 5 bases, with 18 bases remaining between them. Written as DNA, the CDR3 is TGCAGCGCCGAGGACAGTTATTACGACGAGCAGTACTTC. Protein product: CSAEDSYYDEQYF.

This sequence joins TRBV29-1 and TRBJ1-4; D is possibly TRBD1 (5 bases). The CDR3 runs 13 residues. V shed 7 bases and J shed 1 base, with 10 bases lying between them. Per germline, CDR1 SQVTM and CDR2 ANQGSEA. CDR3 nucleotides: TGCAGCGCGAACACAGGAACTAATGAAAAACTGTTTTTT. Protein: CSANTGTNEKLFF.

The chain couples TRBV6-5 to TRBJ2-1, with 7 bases lining up with TRBD1. This CDR3 comprises 15 residues. Germline CDR1 reads MNHEY; CDR2 reads SVGAGI. With V trimmed by 4 bases and J by 1 base, 4 bases remained unmatched. CDR3 region: CASSWGTDSYNEQFF. CDR3 bases: TGTGCCAGCAGTTGGGGGACAGATTCCTACAATGAGCAGTTCTTC.

The chain recombines TRBV6-1 with TRBJ1-6, with D maybe TRBD1 (6 bases). This CDR3 region has 15 residues. Germline values: CDR1 MNHNS, CDR2 SASEGT. Trimming removed 2 bases from V and 10 bases from J, with 15 bases in between. This CDR3 reads CASSETPGVGSPLHF. The CDR3 DNA reads TGTGCCAGCAGTGAAACCCCAGGGGTAGGGTCACCCCTCCACTTT.

The chain employs TRBV2 and TRBJ2-3; no firm D call. The germline gives CDR1 SNHLY, CDR2 FYNNEI. CDR3 length: 13 residues. V lost 6 bases and J 0 bases, leaving 7 bases between the germline ends. CDR3 in DNA: TGTGCCAGCAGCGTGACTAGCACAGATACGCAGTATTTT. Protein: CASSVTSTDTQYF.

This clone is a singleton in its sample. V gene TRBV25-1 combines with J gene TRBJ2-3; D gene uncertain. Germline CDR1 MGHDK, CDR2 SYGVNS. The V end was cut by 4 bases, the J end by 2 bases, with 4 bases between. This CDR3 has 12 amino acids. The CDR3, as DNA: TGTGCCAGCAGTGCTTCCACAGATACGCAGTATTTT. The encoded protein is CASSASTDTQYF. The variable domain in full, with the rest retrieved from reference TRBV25-1 and TRBJ2-3, is EADIYQTPRYLVIGTGKKITLECSQTMGHDKMYWYQQDPGMELHLIHYSYGVNSTEKGDLSSESTVSRIRTEHFPLTLESARPSHTSQYLCASSASTDTQYFGPGTRLTVL.

This chain connects TRBV5-1 to TRBJ2-5, with D possibly TRBD2 on 5 matching bases. CDR3 length equals 15 residues. The V gene lost 3 bases and the J gene lost 2 bases, with 14 bases spanning the gap. Germline V gives CDR1 SGHRS, CDR2 YFSETQ. In DNA form, the CDR3 reads TGCGCCAGCAGCTCCGGGTCCGGGGAACAAGAGACCCAGTACTTC. It encodes CASSSGSGEQETQYF.

This chain connects TRBV3-1 (or the pseudogene TRBV3-2) to TRBJ2-1, with 13 positions matching TRBD2. Germline V gene data show CDR1 as LGHDT and CDR2 as YNNKEL (reference sequence). The CDR3 sequence is 17 residues long. With V trimmed by 4 bases and J by 12 bases, 15 bases remained unmatched. CDR3 in DNA: TGTGCCAGCAGCCTTAACGAAGGACTAGCGGGAGTAATGTGGCAGTTCTTC. Its translation is CASSLNEGLAGVMWQFF.

The J gene is TRBJ2-3, the V gene TRBV30; TRBD2 might be the D (6 bases). The CDR3 has 11 residues. Germline V gene data show CDR1 as GTSNPN and CDR2 as SVGIG (reference sequence). Trimming took off 0 bases at V and 9 bases at J, with 7 bases between the two ends. The CDR3 nucleotides are TGTGCCTGGAGTGTTGGGGGGACGCAGTATTTT. It yields the protein CAWSVGGTQYF.

This chain links TRBV6-5 with TRBJ2-7; 8 bases fit TRBD1. The CDR3 runs 13 residues. Looked up from germline, CDR1 is MNHEY and CDR2 is SVGAGI. Trimming removed 8 bases from V and 5 bases from J; junction bases left unmatched: 8. The CDR3 protein is CASSGQGANEQYF. In DNA, the CDR3 is TGTGCCAGCTCAGGACAGGGCGCCAACGAGCAGTACTTC.

This chain links TRBV13 with TRBJ1-1; D is ambiguous. The germline gives CDR1 PRHDT, CDR2 FYEKMQ (reference sequence). V lost 5 bases and J lost 1, with 8 bases in between. This CDR3 contains 13 residues. DNA of the CDR3: TGTGCCAGCAGCGACTACTGGAACACTGAAGCTTTCTTT. Translating it yields CASSDYWNTEAFF.

The chain couples TRBV7-8 to TRBJ1-6, with D unclear. The CDR3 is 15 residues long. Germline V gene sequence: CDR1 SGHVS, CDR2 FQNEAQ. The V end was cut by 4 bases, the J end by 9 bases, with 16 bases between. Here the CDR3 reads CASSSRGRAISPLHF. DNA for the CDR3: TGTGCCAGCAGCTCCCGCGGGCGGGCCATTTCACCCCTCCACTTT.

The chain joins TRBV7-2 to TRBJ2-1, with 13 bases aligning to TRBD2. Germline CDR1 reads SGHTA; CDR2 reads FQGNSA. V shed 4 bases, J shed 7 bases, and the junction held 13 bases outside the gene matches. The CDR3 is 18 amino acids. The chain's CDR3 is CASSSRPRGLAGTNEQFF. The CDR3 DNA reads TGTGCCAGCAGCTCTCGGCCCCGGGGACTAGCGGGAACAAATGAGCAGTTCTTC.

The V and J genes are TRBV7-9 and TRBJ2-7; tentative D call: TRBD1 (6 bases). The CDR3 sequence is 15 residues long. Germline-derived CDR1 and CDR2 are SEHNR and FQNEAQ (reference sequence). The V end lost 0 bases, the J end lost 1 base, and 10 bases lay between the germline ends. CDR3: CASSLAKTGSYEQYF. As DNA, the CDR3 is TGTGCCAGCAGCTTAGCTAAAACAGGGTCCTACGAGCAGTACTTC.

The genes are TRBV6-2 or TRBV6-3 and TRBJ2-7; 7 nucleotides agree with TRBD2. This CDR3 contains 17 residues. Germline CDR1 and CDR2: MNHEY and SVGEGT. V was clipped by 5 bases and J by 2 bases; unmatched bases: 15. The CDR3 sequence: CASSPGVAGLIPYEQYF. The CDR3 region has the DNA TGTGCCAGCAGTCCCGGGGTAGCGGGCTTAATTCCCTACGAGCAGTACTTC.

The chain employs TRBV19 and TRBJ1-1; 9 positions agree with TRBD1. V dropped 6 bases and J dropped 2; count of bases not matched to a gene: 7. CDR1 is LNHDA, CDR2 SQIVND, per germline (reference sequence). CDR3 size: 15 residues. CDR3 DNA: TGTGCCAGTAGAGTGGGACAGGGACATAACACTGAAGCTTTCTTT. Translated, it gives CASRVGQGHNTEAFF. The complete variable domain, with remaining parts taken from reference TRBV19 and TRBJ1-1, reads DGGITQSPKYLFRKEGQNVTLSCEQNLNHDAMYWYRQDPGQGLRLIYYSQIVNDFQKGDIAEGYSVSREKKESFPLTVTSAQKNPTAFYLCASRVGQGHNTEAFFGQGTRLTVV.

This clone was seen more than once but under ten times. The chain carries TRBV6-2 or TRBV6-3 and TRBJ1-5, with D possibly being TRBD1 (6 bases). CDR3 length: 14 amino acids. Germline CDR1 MNHEY, CDR2 SVGEGT. V shed 4 bases and J shed 3 bases, with 10 bases lying between them. Here the CDR3 DNA reads TGTGCCAGCAGTTTGGACAGATCCAATCAGCCCCAGCATTTT. Translation gives CASSLDRSNQPQHF.

The V call is TRBV19, the J call TRBJ1-2; D gene ambiguous. CDR3 length equals 13 residues. The V and J ends lost 6 bases and 0 bases respectively, with 8 bases between them. Germline V gives CDR1 LNHDA, CDR2 SQIVND (reference sequence). The CDR3 region has the DNA TGTGCCAGTAGGGGCTCTCCTAACTATGGCTACACCTTC. Translating it yields CASRGSPNYGYTF.

The gene calls are TRBV7-9 and TRBJ1-2; D ambiguous. Per the germline V gene, CDR1 is SEHNR and CDR2 is FQNEAQ (reference sequence). V lost 5 bases and J lost 3, with 13 bases in between. CDR3 size: 14 residues. CDR3 in DNA: TGTGCCAGCAGCGATAGTGCAGGCCACTATGGCTACACCTTC. It translates to CASSDSAGHYGYTF.

This clone occurred a few times. The chain couples TRBV7-2 to TRBJ2-7; 9 bases are shared with TRBD1. This CDR3 contains 15 residues. In germline, CDR1 is SGHTA, CDR2 FQGNSA. V lost 1 base, J lost 3 bases, and 4 bases stayed unmatched. The CDR3 loop is CASSLEGTGSYEQYF. The DNA for the CDR3 is TGTGCCAGCAGCTTAGAAGGGACAGGGAGCTACGAGCAGTACTTC.

The rearrangement joins TRBV6-1 to TRBJ2-4; 8 bases are a match to TRBD2. This CDR3 is built from 18 residues. V shed 3 bases and J 0 bases; nucleotides not matched to a gene: 10. CDR1 MNHNS and CDR2 SASEGT come from the germline V gene. The CDR3 reads CASSDLAGFTLAKNIQYF. In nucleotides, the CDR3 is TGTGCCAGCAGTGACCTAGCGGGTTTCACTCTAGCCAAAAACATTCAGTACTTC.

The CDR3 here is CASSQIGAGSMNTEAFF. CDR3 nucleotides: TGTGCCAGCAGCCAAATCGGTGCCGGTTCCATGAACACTGAAGCTTTCTTT. The chain has TRBV11-2 and TRBJ1-1, with D hard to call. This CDR3 is 17 amino acids long. Trimming cost V 5 bases and J 0 bases, with 19 bases left between them. Germline assignment: CDR1 SGHAT and CDR2 FQNNGV. Supplemented by reference TRBV11-2 and TRBJ1-1, the full variable domain reads EAGVAQSPRYKIIEKRQSVAFWCNPISGHATLYWYQQILGQGPKLLIQFQNNGVVDDSQLPKDRFSAERLKGVDSTLKIQPAKLEDSAVYLCASSQIGAGSMNTEAFFGQGTRLTVV.

This rearrangement joins TRBV14 to TRBJ1-1; 8 bases match TRBD1. Germline V gene sequence: CDR1 SGHDN, CDR2 FVKESK. This CDR3 is 13 amino acids long. The trim removed 4 bases at V and 5 bases at J, leaving 3 bases unmatched. CDR3 amino acids: CASSRGQGTEAFF. The CDR3 DNA follows: TGTGCCAGCAGCCGTGGACAGGGTACTGAAGCTTTCTTT.

This clone was detected once. The chain recombines TRBV27 with TRBJ2-7, with TRBD1 matching over 8 bases. Trimming at V came to 7 bases and at J to 7 bases, leaving 9 bases not matched to a gene. The CDR3 has 13 amino acids. CDR1 and CDR2 from the germline V gene are MNHEY and SMNVEV (reference sequence). This chain's CDR3 is CASKSQGAGEQYF. The DNA of the CDR3 is TGTGCCAGCAAGAGTCAGGGGGCTGGGGAGCAGTACTTC.

The chain couples TRBV7-8 to TRBJ2-2, with TRBD2 as a possible D gene (6 bases). The CDR3 has 13 residues. Germline V gene sequence: CDR1 SGHVS, CDR2 FQNEAQ. V lost 5 bases and J 8 bases, leaving 12 bases between the germline ends. CDR3 sequence reads: CASSRLVAGELFF. CDR3 DNA: TGTGCCAGCAGCCGACTAGTCGCGGGGGAGCTGTTTTTT.